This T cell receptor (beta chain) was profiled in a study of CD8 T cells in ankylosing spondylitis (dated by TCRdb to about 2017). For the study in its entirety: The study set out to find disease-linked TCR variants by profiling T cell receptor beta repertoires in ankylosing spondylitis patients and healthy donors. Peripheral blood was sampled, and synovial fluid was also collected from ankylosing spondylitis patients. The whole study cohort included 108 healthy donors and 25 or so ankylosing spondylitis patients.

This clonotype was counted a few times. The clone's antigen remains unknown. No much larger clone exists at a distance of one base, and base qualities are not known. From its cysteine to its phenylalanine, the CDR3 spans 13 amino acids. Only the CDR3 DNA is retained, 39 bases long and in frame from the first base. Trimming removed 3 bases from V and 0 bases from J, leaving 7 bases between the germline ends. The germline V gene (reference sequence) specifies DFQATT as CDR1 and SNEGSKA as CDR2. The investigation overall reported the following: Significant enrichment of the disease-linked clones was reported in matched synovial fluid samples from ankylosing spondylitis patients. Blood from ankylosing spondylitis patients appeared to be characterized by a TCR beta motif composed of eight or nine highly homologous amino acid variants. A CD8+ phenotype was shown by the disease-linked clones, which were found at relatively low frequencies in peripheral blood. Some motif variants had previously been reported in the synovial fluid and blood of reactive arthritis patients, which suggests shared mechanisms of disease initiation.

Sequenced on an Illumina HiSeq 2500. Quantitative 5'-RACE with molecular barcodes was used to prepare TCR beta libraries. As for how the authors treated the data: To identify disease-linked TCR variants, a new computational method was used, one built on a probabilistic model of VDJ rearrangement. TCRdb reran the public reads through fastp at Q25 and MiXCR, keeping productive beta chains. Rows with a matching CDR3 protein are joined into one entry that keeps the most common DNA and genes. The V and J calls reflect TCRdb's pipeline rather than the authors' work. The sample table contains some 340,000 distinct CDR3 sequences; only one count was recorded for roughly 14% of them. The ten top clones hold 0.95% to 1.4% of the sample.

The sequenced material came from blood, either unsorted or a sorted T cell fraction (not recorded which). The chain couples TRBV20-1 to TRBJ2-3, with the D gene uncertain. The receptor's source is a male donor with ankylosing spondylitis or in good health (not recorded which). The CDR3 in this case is CSASKDSTDTQYF. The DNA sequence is TGCAGTGCTAGCAAAGACAGCACAGATACGCAGTATTTT.